This TCR beta chain stems from a study of control samples from healthy donors and cancer patients (dated by TCRdb to 2018 to 2021). Worth noting for this clone: The antigen it recognizes is unknown. No much larger clone is present one base from it, and per-base qualities are unavailable.

The V end loses 3 bases and the J end loses 13 bases, and a stretch of 14 bases separates them. Measured from the cysteine to the phenylalanine, the CDR3 is 12 residues long. Only the CDR3 DNA is retained, 36 bases long and in frame from the first base. CDR1 and CDR2, per the germline V gene, are SGHRS and YFSETQ. Library construction relied on the immunoSEQ multiplex PCR assay. TCRdb took over this immuneACCESS table, retaining in-frame rearrangements with V and J assigned. Such tables are incomplete; in checked studies, under half of the missing clones stem from an unresolved V gene, and the remainder is unexplained. The sample contains about 100,000 clones, around four fifths of them found a single time. About 7% of the sample belongs to the ten largest clones.

The chain is assembled from TRBV5-1 and TRBJ2-4, with the D call perhaps TRBD1 or TRBD2, as 5 bases match in each case. The sequence was obtained from a man younger than 35 in good health. The sequenced sample consisted of blood. The DNA is as follows: TGCGCCAGCAGCTCCACCGGGACGGAACAGTACTTC. It encodes CASSSTGTEQYF. When the CDR3 is completed using the reference TRBV5-1 and TRBJ2-4 genes on either side, the full variable domain is KAGVTQTPRYLIKTRGQQVTLSCSPISGHRSVSWYQQTPGQGLQFLFEYFSETQRNKGNFPGRFSGRQFSNSRSEMNVSTLELGDSALYLCASSSTGTEQYFGAGTRLSVL.